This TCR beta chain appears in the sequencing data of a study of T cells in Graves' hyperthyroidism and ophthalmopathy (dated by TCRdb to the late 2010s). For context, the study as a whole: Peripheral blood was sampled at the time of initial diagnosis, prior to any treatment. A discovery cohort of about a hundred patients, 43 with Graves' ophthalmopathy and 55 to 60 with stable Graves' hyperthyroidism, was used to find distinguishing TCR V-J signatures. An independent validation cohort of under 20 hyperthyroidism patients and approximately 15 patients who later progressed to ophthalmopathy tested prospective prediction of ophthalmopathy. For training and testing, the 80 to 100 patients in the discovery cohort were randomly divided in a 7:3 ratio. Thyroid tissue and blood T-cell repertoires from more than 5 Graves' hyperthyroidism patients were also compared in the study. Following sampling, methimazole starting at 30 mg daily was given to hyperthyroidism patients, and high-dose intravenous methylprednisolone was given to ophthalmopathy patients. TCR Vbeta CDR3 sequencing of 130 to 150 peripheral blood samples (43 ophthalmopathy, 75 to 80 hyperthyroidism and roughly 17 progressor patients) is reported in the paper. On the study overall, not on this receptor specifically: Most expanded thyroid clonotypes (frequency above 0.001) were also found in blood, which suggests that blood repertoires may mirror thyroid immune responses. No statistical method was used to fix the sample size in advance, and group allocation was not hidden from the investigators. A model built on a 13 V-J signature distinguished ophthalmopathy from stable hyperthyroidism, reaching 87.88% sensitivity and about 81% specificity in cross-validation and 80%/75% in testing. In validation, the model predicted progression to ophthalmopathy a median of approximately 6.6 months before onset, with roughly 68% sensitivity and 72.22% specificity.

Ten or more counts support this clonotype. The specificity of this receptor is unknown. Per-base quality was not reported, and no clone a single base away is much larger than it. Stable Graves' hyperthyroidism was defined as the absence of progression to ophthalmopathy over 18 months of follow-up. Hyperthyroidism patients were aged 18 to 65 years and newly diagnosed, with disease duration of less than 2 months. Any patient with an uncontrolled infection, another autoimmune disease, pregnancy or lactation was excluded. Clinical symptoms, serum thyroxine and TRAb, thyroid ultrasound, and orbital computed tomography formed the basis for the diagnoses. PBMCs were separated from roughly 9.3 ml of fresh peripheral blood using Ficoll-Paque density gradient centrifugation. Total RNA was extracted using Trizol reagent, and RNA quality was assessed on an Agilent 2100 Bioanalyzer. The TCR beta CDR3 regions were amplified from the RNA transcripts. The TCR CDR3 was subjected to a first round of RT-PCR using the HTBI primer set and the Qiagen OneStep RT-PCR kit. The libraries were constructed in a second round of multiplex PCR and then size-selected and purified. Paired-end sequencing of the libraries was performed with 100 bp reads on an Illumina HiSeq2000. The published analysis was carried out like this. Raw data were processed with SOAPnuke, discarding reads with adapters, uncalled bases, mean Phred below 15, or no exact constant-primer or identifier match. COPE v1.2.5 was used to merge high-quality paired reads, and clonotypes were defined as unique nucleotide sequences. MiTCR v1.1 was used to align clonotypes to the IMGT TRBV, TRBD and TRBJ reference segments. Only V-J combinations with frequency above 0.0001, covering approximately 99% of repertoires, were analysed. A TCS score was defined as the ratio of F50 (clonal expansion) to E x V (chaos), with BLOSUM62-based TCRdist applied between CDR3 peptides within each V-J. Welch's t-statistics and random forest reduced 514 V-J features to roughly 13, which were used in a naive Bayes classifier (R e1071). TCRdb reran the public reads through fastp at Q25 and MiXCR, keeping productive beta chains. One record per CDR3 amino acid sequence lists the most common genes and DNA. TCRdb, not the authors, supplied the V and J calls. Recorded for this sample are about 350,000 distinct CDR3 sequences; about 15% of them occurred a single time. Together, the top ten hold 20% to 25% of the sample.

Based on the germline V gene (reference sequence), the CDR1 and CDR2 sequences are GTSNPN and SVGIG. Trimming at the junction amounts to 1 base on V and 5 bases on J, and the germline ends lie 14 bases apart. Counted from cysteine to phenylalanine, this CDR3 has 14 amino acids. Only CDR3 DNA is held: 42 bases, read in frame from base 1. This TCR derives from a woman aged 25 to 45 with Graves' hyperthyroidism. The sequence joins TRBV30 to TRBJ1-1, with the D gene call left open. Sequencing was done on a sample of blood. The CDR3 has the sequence CAWSEYGVRTEAFF. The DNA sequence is TGTGCCTGGAGTGAATATGGGGTGCGGACTGAAGCTTTCTTT.